This is a list of T cell receptor beta chains from one sample in a study of regulatory T cells in long-lasting Graves disease. TCRdb processed the multiplex PCR reads anew with MiXCR; each CDR3 protein has one entry. The sample records 300,000 to 400,000 distinct CDR3 sequences, around 19% being singletons. This specimen was peripheral blood mononuclear cells (PBMCs), taken when the disease was refractory, from a patient treated with antithyroid drugs. These receptors were collected from a female donor with Graves disease. Both conserved end residues are part of each CDR3. D genes are given only for firm matches. Clone size is shown for a subset of rows, as once, few, many or a class of expanded clone.

>TRBV24-1|14|TRBJ1-3|TRBD1|many
TGTGCCACCAGTGAGACAGGGGGCGGAAACACCATATATTTT
CATSETGGGNTIYF
>TRBV5-5|13|TRBJ2-2|-|-
TGTGCCAGCAGCCACCAGAACACCGGGGAGCTGTTTTTT
CASSHQNTGELFF
>TRBV10-3|14|TRBJ1-2|-|few
TGTGCCATCAGCCCAGGTTGGGAAAACTATGGCTACACCTTC
CAISPGWENYGYTF
>TRBV18|17|TRBJ2-5|TRBD2|many
TGTGCCAGCTCACGGACTAGCGGGACCTTAATCCAAGAGACCCAGTACTTC
CASSRTSGTLIQETQYF
>TRBV11-2|13|TRBJ2-1|-|many
TGTGCCAGCAGTTTGGGACTCCACAATGAGCAGTTCTTC
CASSLGLHNEQFF
>TRBV7-3|13|TRBJ1-2|-|many
TGTGCCAGCAGCCCCGGACTAGGGGCTGGCTACACCTTC
CASSPGLGAGYTF
>TRBV7-2|14|TRBJ2-7|TRBD2|-
TGTGCCAGCAGCTTGACTAGCGGGACCGCCGAGCAGTACTTC
CASSLTSGTAEQYF
>TRBV29-1|11|TRBJ2-7|-|many
TGCAGCGTTAATTGGGGTTACGAGCAGTACTTC
CSVNWGYEQYF
>TRBV7-9|17|TRBJ2-3|TRBD2|few
TGTGCCAGCAGCTTATCCTTGAGGCTAGCGGGATCAGATACGCAGTATTTT
CASSLSLRLAGSDTQYF
>TRBV3-1|15|TRBJ2-2|-|-
TGTGCCAGCAGCCTTCGGCCGGGGAAGGCCGGGGAGCTGCTTTTT
CASSLRPGKAGELLF
>TRBV20-1|15|TRBJ1-5|-|many
TGCAGTGCTAGAGCCCTTCCCCAGCAAAATCAGCCCCAGCATTTT
CSARALPQQNQPQHF
>TRBV15|15|TRBJ1-2|-|many
TGTGCCACCAGCGGGCCGGCAGGCGCTAACTATGGCTACACCTTC
CATSGPAGANYGYTF
>TRBV12-3/TRBV12-4|14|TRBJ2-1|TRBD2|few
TGTGCCAGCAGCTGGACTAGCGGGAGTGGTGAGCAGTTCTTC
CASSWTSGSGEQFF
>TRBV6-1|13|TRBJ2-4|-|-
TGTGCCAGCAGTGACCGGACTGCCGCGCTTAGATTCTTC
CASSDRTAALRFF